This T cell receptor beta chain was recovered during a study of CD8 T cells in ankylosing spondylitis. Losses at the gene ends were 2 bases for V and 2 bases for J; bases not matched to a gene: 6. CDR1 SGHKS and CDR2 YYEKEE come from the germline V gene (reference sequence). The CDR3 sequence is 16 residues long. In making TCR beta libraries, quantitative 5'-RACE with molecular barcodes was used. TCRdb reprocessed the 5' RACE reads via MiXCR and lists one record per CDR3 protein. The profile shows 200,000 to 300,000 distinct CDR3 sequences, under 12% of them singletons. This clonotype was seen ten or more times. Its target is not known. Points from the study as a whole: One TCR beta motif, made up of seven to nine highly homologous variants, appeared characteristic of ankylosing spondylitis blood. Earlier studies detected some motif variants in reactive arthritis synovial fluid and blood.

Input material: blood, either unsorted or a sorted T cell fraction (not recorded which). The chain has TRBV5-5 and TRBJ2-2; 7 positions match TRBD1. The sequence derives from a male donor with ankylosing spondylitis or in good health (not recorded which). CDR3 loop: CASSFKGAQNTGELFF. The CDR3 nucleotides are TGTGCCAGCAGCTTTAAGGGGGCGCAAAACACCGGGGAGCTGTTTTTT.